Detailed here is one T cell receptor beta chain. Only a few counts were recorded for this clone. Its recognized antigen is unknown. The input lacks base qualities; no much larger clone sits a single base away. No immune events such as infections were documented for the healthy donors during the collection period. To calibrate time-dependent variance in a beta-binomial model of T-cell clone differential abundance, blood repertoires from healthy donors were used as a training cohort. The training cohort was composed of roughly 10 healthy donors, 3 female and 7 male. Donor ages ranged from 29 to 64 years, with an average of approximately 43 years. Whole blood was collected from each healthy donor at three time points spaced 2 to 3 weeks apart and obtained from a commercial supplier. For immunosequencing, genomic DNA was extracted from unsorted whole blood. This sample is part of a study of identifying expanded T cells in peripheral blood (dated by TCRdb to between 2018 and 2020). Background for the entire study: Technical replicates were generated by sequencing separate aliquots of the same genomic DNA pool, and four replicates were compared pairwise. Overall study outcomes, separate from this receptor: The beta-binomial model significantly reduced the number of clones called differentially abundant and the false-positive rate across all healthy-donor time intervals. The binomial model flagged around 1.2 differentially abundant clones between technical replicates but approximately 16 over around two weeks and around 19 over around four weeks. The authors expected that over much longer intervals, such as months to years, biological variance in healthy repertoires might increase even further. Variance in clone template counts between approximately 2-week samples significantly increased with total template count across all healthy donors.

TCRbeta CDR3 regions were profiled with the immunoSEQ Assay using bias-controlled multiplex PCR amplification of genomic DNA. The authors' analysis ran thus. The absolute abundance of each unique TCRbeta CDR3 region was quantified after sequences were collapsed and filtered. Differential abundance was assessed using a binomial (Fisher-equivalent) model and a beta-binomial model in which time-dependent variance fitted from healthy donors was added. Clones with fewer than 5 combined templates were excluded, and clones with Benjamini-Hochberg FDR below 0.01 were called differentially abundant. The form v = (b*log(k)+a)^2 was used to model beta-binomial variance as a function of total template count across the two samples. TCRdb obtained this table from immuneACCESS and retained in-frame rearrangements with V and J assigned. These tables miss some clones; where compared with another copy, unresolved V genes account for less than half of the shortfall, and the remainder is unexplained. The D gene and trimming were derived from the DNA, and the V and J assignments and clone size from that table. For this sample the table gives fewer than 85,000 clones, of which over 75% were detected only once. The ten largest clones add up to roughly 3.1% of the sample.

The receptor's source is a person aged 18-70 years in good health. Sequenced: blood.

The CDR3 reads CASSYAGGTGDSPLHF. The DNA sequence is as follows: TGTGCCAGCAGTTACGCAGGTGGGACAGGGGATTCACCCCTCCACTTT. The V gene is TRBV6-5 and the J gene is TRBJ1-6; 10 bases in the junction line up with TRBD1. Ends trimmed: V by 2 bases, J by 8 bases; bases unmatched to a gene: 6. For CDR1 and CDR2, the germline V gene lists MNHEY and SVGAGI. The CDR3 numbers 16 residues from cysteine through phenylalanine. Just CDR3 DNA is preserved here, 48 bases in frame from base 1.